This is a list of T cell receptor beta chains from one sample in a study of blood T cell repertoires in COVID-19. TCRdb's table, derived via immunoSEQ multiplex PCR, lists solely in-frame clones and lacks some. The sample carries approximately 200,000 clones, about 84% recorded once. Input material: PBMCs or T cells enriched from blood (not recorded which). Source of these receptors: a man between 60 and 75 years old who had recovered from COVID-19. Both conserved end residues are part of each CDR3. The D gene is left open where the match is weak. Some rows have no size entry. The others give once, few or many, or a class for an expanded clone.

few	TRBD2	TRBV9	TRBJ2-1	TGTGCCAGCAGCGAGACTAGCGGGGGACACAATGAGCAGTTCTTC	CASSETSGGHNEQFF
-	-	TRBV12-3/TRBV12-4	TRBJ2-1	TGTGCCAGCAGTCCGGGGTACAATGAGCAGTTCTTC	CASSPGYNEQFF
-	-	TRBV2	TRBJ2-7	TGTGCCAGCCGGTCAGTCAAGCGCCAGTACTTC	CASRSVKRQYF
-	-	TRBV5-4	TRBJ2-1	TGTGCCAGCAGCCGGGGTCGAGACTCCTACAATGAGCAGTTCTTC	CASSRGRDSYNEQFF
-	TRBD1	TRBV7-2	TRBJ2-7	TGTGCCAGCAGCTCAGGACAGGGTCCCTACGAGCAGTACTTC	CASSSGQGPYEQYF
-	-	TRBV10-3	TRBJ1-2	TGTGCCATCAGTGAAGGTCAGGAAAACTATGGCTACACCTTC	CAISEGQENYGYTF
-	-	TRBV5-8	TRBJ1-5	TGTGCCATCCCCCCGTTTCAGGGACTACAGAATCAGCCCCAGCATTTT	CAIPPFQGLQNQPQHF
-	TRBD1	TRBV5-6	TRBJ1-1	TGTGCCAGCAGCTTCCGCGACAGGGTCTACACTGAAGCTTTCTTT	CASSFRDRVYTEAFF
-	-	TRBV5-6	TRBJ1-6	TGTGCCAGCAGCTTAAGGCAGGGAAATAATTCACCCCTCCACTTT	CASSLRQGNNSPLHF
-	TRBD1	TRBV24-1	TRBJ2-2	TGTGCCACCAGTGATTTGAGGTCGGCAGGGGGGAACACCGGGGAGCTGTTTTTT	CATSDLRSAGGNTGELFF
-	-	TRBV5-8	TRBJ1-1	TGTGCCAGCAGCACATTAGGGGCTGAAGCTTTCTTT	CASSTLGAEAFF
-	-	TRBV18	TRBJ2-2	TGTGCCAGCTCACCAGTCCCTATCTCCACCGGGGAGCTGTTTTTT	CASSPVPISTGELFF
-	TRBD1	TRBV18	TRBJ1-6	TGTGCCAGCTCACCCGCGGGGTCCCGGTACAGGGGGATAAATTCACCCCTCCACTTT	CASSPAGSRYRGINSPLHF
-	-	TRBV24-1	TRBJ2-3	TGTGCCACCAGTGATTCCTACACAGATACGCAGTATTTT	CATSDSYTDTQYF
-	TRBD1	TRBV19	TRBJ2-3	TGTGCCAGTAGTATAAGTCGGGACAGGGGCACAGATACGCAGTATTTT	CASSISRDRGTDTQYF
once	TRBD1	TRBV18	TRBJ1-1	TGTGCCAGCTCACCAGGACAGGGTGGGAACACTGAAGCTTTCTTT	CASSPGQGGNTEAFF
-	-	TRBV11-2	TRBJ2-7	TGTGCCAGCAGCACAGCATACGAGCAGTACTTC	CASSTAYEQYF
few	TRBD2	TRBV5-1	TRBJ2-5	TGCGCCAGCAGCTTGGAGGCGGGGGGATTTCAAGAGACCCAGTACTTC	CASSLEAGGFQETQYF
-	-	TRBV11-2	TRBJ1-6	TGTGCCAGCAGCTTAGTCGTATATAATTCACCCCTCCACTTT	CASSLVVYNSPLHF
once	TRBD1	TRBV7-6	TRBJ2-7	TGTGCCAGCAGCCAGGGGCTAGTTACTACAGGGGACGAGCAGTACTTC	CASSQGLVTTGDEQYF
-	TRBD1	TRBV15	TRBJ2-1	TGTGCCACCAGCAGCCGGGACAGGGACTACAATGAGCAGTTCTTC	CATSSRDRDYNEQFF
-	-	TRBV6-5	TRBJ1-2	TGTGCCAGCACCCCCCAGGACGGGGTCTATGGCTACACCTTC	CASTPQDGVYGYTF
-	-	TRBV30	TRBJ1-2	TGTGCCTGGACAGGGCGGAGCGACTATGGCTACACCTTC	CAWTGRSDYGYTF
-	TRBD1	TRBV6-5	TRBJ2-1	TGTGCCAGCAGGACAGGGGGAGCCTACAATGAGCAGTTCTTC	CASRTGGAYNEQFF
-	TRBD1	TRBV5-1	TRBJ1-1	TGCGCCAGCAGCTGGGCCTTAGCAGGGGGGACTGAAGCTTTCTTT	CASSWALAGGTEAFF
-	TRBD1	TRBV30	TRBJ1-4	TGTGCCTGGAGTGCGGGACAGAGAAATGAAAAACTGTTTTTT	CAWSAGQRNEKLFF
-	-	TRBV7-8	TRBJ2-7	TGTGCCAGCAGCTTAGCGCGGGGAACTGGGGAGCAGTACTTC	CASSLARGTGEQYF
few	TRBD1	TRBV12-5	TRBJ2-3	TGTGCTAGTGCCCAGGGGGCTGGGGCAGATACGCAGTATTTT	CASAQGAGADTQYF
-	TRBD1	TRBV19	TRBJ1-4	TGTGCCAGTGGGACAGGGGATCTATCTGAAAAACTGTTTTTT	CASGTGDLSEKLFF
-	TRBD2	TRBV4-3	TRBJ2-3	TGCGCCAGCAGCCAAGAGTTCAGCGGGGGGAGCAACACAGATACGCAGTATTTT	CASSQEFSGGSNTDTQYF
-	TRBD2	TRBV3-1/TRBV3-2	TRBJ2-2	TGTGCCAGCAGCCCGGGACTAGCGGGGGCCCGCATCTCCACAGGGGAGCTGTTTTTT	CASSPGLAGARISTGELFF
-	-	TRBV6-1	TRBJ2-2	TGTGCCAGCAAGGAGGGTTGGACCGGGGAGCTGTTTTTT	CASKEGWTGELFF
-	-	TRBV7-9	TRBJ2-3	TGTGCCAGCAGCTTAGTTGCGGGGAGGCAGTATTTT	CASSLVAGRQYF
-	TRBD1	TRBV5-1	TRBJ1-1	TGCGCCAGCAGCTTGGGGGCGCAGGGGGACACTGAAGCTTTCTTT	CASSLGAQGDTEAFF
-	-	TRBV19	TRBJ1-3	TGTGCCAGTAGTGTTCAGAAGGGGGCTGGAAACACCATATATTTT	CASSVQKGAGNTIYF
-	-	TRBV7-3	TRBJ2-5	TGTGCCAGCAGCTCAGGGGTGAGCGAGACCCAGTACTTC	CASSSGVSETQYF
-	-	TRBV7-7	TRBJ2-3	TGTGCTAGCAGCCCAGGGGTTGGGAACACAGATACGCAGTATTTT	CASSPGVGNTDTQYF
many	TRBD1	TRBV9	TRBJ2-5	TGTGCCAGCAGCGTAGTGGGACAGGGTGGTGTAGGAGAGACCCAGTACTTC	CASSVVGQGGVGETQYF
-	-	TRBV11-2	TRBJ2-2	TGTGCCAGCACCCCGAGTGCACGACAGACCCACACCGGGGAGCTGTTTTTT	CASTPSARQTHTGELFF
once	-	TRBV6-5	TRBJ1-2	TGTGCCAGCAGCCGGGGATCCCACCACTATGGCTACACCTTC	CASSRGSHHYGYTF
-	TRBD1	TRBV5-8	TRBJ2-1	TGTGCCAGCAGCTTGAACAGGGGATTCGATGAGCAGTTCTTC	CASSLNRGFDEQFF
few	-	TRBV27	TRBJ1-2	TGTGCCAGCAGTTCGTCAGGCGATCCCTATGGCTACACCTTC	CASSSSGDPYGYTF
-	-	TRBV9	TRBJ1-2	TGTGCCAGCAGCACGACTTATGGCTACACCTTC	CASSTTYGYTF
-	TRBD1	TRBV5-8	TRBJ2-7	TGTGCCAGCAGCTTGAGCCAGGGGGCGTTCGAGCAGTACTTC	CASSLSQGAFEQYF
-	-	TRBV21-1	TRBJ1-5	TGTGCCAGCCCCTACCCAAGACAGGTTAATCAGCCCCAGCATTTT	CASPYPRQVNQPQHF
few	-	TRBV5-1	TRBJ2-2	TGCGCCAGCCGAGGGACTCCGGACGCGAACACCGGGGAGCTGTTTTTT	CASRGTPDANTGELFF
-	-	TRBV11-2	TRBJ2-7	TGTGCCAGCAGCGGGGCCTCCGGGAGAACCTACGAGCAGTACTTC	CASSGASGRTYEQYF
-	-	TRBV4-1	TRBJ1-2	TGCGCCAGCAGCCAAGAGGGGCAGAACTATGGCTACACCTTC	CASSQEGQNYGYTF
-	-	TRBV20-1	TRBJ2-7	TGCAGTGCCGGGCCAGGGAACGAGCAGTACTTC	CSAGPGNEQYF